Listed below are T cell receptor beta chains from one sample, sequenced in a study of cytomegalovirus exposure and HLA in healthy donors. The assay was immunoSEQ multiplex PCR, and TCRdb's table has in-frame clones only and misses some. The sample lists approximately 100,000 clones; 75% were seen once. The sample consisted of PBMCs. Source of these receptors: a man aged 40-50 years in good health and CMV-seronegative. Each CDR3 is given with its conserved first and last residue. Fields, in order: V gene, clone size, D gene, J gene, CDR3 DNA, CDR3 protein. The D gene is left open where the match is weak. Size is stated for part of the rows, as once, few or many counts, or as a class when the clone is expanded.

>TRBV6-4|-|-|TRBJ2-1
TGTGCCAGCAGTGAGGACTCGGGCGATGAGCAGTTCTTC
CASSEDSGDEQFF
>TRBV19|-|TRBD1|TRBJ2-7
TGTGCCAGTAGTAGGGGACAGGCCAACTCCTACGAGCAGTACTTC
CASSRGQANSYEQYF
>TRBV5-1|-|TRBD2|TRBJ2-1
TGCGCCAGCAGCTTGGCACTAGCGGGATCCAATGAGCAGTTCTTC
CASSLALAGSNEQFF
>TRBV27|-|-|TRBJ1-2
TGTGCCAGCAGTTTTGGACAGAACTATGGCTACACCTTC
CASSFGQNYGYTF
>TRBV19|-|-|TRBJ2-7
TGTGCCAGTAGCGCCGCAGGATCCTACGAGCAGTACTTC
CASSAAGSYEQYF
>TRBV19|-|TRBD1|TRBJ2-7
TGTGCCAGTAGTAAGGGACAGGGGATCTACGAGCAGTACTTC
CASSKGQGIYEQYF
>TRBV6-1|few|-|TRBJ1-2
TGTGCCAGCAGTGAAGGCCCCTATAACTATGGCTACACCTTC
CASSEGPYNYGYTF
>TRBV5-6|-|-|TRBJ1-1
TGTGCCAGCAGCCCGGAGCATTGGTCTTCGCCCCAGGGAGCTTTCTTT
CASSPEHWSSPQGAFF
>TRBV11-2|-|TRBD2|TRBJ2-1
TGTGCCAGCAGCCTTCAGGGTAGCGGGGGGGGGAACAATGAGCAGTTCTTC
CASSLQGSGGGNNEQFF
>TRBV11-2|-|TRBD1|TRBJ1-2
TGTGCCAGCAGCTCAACTCGACAGGGTTTCCTTTATGGCTACACCTTC
CASSSTRQGFLYGYTF